This record covers a single TCR beta chain. What it recognizes is unknown. These data originate in a study of metastatic and nonmetastatic thyroid tumors. For the study at large: Malignant thyroid and benign thyroid patients provided blood and tumor or nodule tissue whose repertoires were compared.

Findings and caveats of the study: Significantly greater TCR beta diversity was reportedly found in malignant thyroid tumors than in benign nodules (in blood and tumor).

Until they underwent thyroid surgery, no patient had received any treatment. Per the germline V gene, CDR1 is DFQATT and CDR2 is SNEGSKA (reference sequence). Trimming cost V 5 bases and J 2 bases, with 18 bases left between them. This CDR3 has 15 residues. How the authors handled the data: A classifier for distant metastasis in papillary thyroid cancer was constructed using CDR3 differences observed across clinicopathological groups. Through MiXCR, TCRdb re-clonotyped the PCR reads. Here the V and J calls rest on TCRdb's processing, not on the authors' analysis. The table shows 15,000 to 25,000 clones, with 37% occurring only once.

This clonotype originated in a female donor with papillary thyroid cancer or a benign thyroid nodule (not recorded which). Some clones in this sample may be carry-over from other donors' samples. The material sequenced was tumor tissue. V and J are TRBV20-1 and TRBJ1-2; D may be TRBD1 (6 bases). The CDR3 loop reads CSASGGGATNYGYTF. In DNA form, the CDR3 reads TGCAGTGCTTCCGGTGGGGGGGCAACGAACTATGGCTACACCTTC.